Reported below is one T cell receptor (beta chain). Its antigen is as yet unknown. The data derive from a study of shared clonotypes between healthy human individuals. Background on the study: Per-donor plates numbered three CD4 naive, three CD4 memory, two CD8 naive and one CD8 memory. Study-wide results and caveats: Naive subsets tended to show greater estimated richness than memory subsets. The naive CD4 repertoires of a few donors were compared, and roughly 5% of clonotypes were shared.

The repertoire was sequenced with immunoSEQ multiplex PCR; TCRdb's copy has only in-frame clones and lacks some. The sample consists of approximately 810,000 clones, about 92% of them appearing once. Cells designated naive CD8 were CD45RO-negative and were positively selected for CCR7, with terminally differentiated effector memory CD45RA+ cells excluded. The junction had 16 bases not matched to a gene; V was cut back by 1 base and J by 1 base. Per the germline V gene, CDR1 is SQVTM and CDR2 is ANQGSEA. The CDR3 covers 19 residues. Sequences were obtained from naive CD8+ T cells sorted from blood. This TCR derives from a man aged 30 to 45 in good health. The chain joins TRBV29-1 to TRBJ2-1; 7 bases map to TRBD2. This chain's CDR3 is CSVEGASGATGASYNEQFF. CDR3 sequence (DNA): TGCAGCGTTGAAGGGGCTAGCGGAGCCACCGGAGCGTCCTACAATGAGCAGTTCTTC.